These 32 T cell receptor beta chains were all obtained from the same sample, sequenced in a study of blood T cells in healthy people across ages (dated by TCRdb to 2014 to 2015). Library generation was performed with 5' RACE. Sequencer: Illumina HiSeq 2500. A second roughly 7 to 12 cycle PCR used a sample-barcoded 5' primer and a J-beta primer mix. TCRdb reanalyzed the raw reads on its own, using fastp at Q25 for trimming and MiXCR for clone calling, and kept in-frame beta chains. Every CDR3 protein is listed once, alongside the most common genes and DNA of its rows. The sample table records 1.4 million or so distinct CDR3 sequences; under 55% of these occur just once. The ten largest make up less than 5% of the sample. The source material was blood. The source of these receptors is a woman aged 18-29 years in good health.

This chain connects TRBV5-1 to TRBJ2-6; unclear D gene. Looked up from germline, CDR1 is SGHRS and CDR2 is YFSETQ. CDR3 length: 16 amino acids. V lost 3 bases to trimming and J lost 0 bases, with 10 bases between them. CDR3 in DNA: TGCGCCAGCAGCTCGTCAGATGGCTCTGGGGCCAACGTCCTGACTTTC. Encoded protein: CASSSSDGSGANVLTF.

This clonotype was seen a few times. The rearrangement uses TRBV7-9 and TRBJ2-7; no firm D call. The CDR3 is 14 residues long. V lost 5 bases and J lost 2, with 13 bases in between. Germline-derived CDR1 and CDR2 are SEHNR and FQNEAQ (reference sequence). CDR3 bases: TGTGCCAGCAGCCAAGTAGGCCCCCCCTACGAGCAGTACTTC. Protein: CASSQVGPPYEQYF.

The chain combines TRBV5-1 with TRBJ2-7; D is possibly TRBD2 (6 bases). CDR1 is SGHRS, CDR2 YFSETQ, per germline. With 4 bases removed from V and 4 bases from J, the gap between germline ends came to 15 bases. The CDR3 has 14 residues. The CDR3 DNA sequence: TGCGCCAGCAGCACCGGGACTGTACCATACGAGCAGTACTTC. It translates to CASSTGTVPYEQYF.

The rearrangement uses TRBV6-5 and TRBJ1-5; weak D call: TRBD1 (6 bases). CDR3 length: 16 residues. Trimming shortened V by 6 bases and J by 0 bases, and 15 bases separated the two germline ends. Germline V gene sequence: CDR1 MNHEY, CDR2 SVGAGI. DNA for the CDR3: TGTGCCAGCAGACCCGGGACATTTTATAGCAATCAGCCCCAGCATTTT. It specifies CASRPGTFYSNQPQHF.

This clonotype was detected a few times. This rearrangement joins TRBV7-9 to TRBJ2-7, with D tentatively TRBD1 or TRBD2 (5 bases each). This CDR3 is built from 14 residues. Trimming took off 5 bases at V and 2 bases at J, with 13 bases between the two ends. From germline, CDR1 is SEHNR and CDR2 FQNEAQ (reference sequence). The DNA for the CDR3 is TGTGCCAGCAGCACAGGACGGACTCCCTACGAGCAGTACTTC. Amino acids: CASSTGRTPYEQYF.

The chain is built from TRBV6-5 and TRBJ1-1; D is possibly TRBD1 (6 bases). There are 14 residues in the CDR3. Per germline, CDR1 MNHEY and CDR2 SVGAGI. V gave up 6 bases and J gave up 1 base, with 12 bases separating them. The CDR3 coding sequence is TGTGCCAGCAGCCGGGGACATACGAACACTGAAGCTTTCTTT. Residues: CASSRGHTNTEAFF.

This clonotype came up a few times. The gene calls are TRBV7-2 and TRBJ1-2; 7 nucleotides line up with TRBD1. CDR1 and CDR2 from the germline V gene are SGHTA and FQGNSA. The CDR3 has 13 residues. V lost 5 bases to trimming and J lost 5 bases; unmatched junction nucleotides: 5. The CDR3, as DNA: TGTGCCAGCAGCGCTGCAGGGGGTTATGGCTACACCTTC. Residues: CASSAAGGYGYTF.

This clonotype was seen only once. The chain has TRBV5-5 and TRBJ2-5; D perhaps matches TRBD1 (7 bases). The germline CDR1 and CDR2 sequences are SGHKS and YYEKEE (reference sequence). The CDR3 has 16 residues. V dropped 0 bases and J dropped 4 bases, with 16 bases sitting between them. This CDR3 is CASSLGRTGGAETQYF. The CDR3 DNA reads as TGTGCCAGCAGCTTGGGGAGGACAGGAGGGGCAGAGACCCAGTACTTC. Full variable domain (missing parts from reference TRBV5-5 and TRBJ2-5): DAGVTQSPTHLIKTRGQQVTLRCSPISGHKSVSWYQQVLGQGPQFIFQYYEKEERGRGNFPDRFSARQFPNYSSELNVNALLLGDSALYLCASSLGRTGGAETQYFGPGTRLLVL.

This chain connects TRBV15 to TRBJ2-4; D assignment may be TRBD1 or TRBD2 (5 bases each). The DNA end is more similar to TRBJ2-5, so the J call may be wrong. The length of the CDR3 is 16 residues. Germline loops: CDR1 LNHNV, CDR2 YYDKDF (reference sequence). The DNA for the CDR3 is TGTGCCACCAGCCAGACCCCGGGACCCAGACGAGAGACCCAGTACTTC. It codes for CATSQTPGPRRETQYF.

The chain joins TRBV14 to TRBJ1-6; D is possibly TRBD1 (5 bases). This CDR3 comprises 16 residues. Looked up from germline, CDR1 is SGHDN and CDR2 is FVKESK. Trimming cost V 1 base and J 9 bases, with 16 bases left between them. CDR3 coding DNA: TGTGCCAGCAGCCAAGCTCTGGGGGGGTTTGGTTCACCCCTCCACTTT. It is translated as CASSQALGGFGSPLHF.

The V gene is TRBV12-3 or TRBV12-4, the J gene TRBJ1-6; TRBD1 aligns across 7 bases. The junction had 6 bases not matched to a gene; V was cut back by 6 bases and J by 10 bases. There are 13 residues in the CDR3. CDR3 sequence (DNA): TGTGCCAGCAGACTACAGGGGAGGTCACCCCTCCACTTT. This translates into CASRLQGRSPLHF.

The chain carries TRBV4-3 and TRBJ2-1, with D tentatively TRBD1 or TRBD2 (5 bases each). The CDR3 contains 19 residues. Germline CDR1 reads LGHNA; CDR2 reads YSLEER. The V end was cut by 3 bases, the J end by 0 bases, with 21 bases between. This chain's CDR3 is CASSQKGVRAADSYNEQFF. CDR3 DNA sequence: TGCGCCAGCAGCCAGAAAGGGGTAAGAGCGGCGGACTCCTACAATGAGCAGTTCTTC.

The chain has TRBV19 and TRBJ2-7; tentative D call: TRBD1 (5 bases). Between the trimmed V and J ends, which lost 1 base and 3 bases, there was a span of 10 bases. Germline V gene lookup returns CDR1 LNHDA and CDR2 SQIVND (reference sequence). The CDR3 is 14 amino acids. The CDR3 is CASSIGRQYYEQYF. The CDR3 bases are TGTGCCAGTAGTATAGGGAGACAGTACTACGAGCAGTACTTC. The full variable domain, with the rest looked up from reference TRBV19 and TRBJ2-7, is DGGITQSPKYLFRKEGQNVTLSCEQNLNHDAMYWYRQDPGQGLRLIYYSQIVNDFQKGDIAEGYSVSREKKESFPLTVTSAQKNPTAFYLCASSIGRQYYEQYFGPGTRLTVT.

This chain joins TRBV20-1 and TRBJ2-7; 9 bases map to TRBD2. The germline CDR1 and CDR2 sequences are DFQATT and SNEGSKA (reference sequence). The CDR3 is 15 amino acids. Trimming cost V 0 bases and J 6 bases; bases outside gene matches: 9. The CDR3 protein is CSARDRRGGLGEQYF. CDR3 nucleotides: TGCAGTGCTAGAGACCGGCGGGGGGGCCTGGGCGAGCAGTACTTC.

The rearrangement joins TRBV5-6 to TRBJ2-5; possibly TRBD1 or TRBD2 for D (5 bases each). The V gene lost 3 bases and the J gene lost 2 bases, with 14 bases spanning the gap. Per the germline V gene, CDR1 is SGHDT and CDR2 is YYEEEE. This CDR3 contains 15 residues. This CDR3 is CASSSRDLLQETQYF. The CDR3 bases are TGTGCCAGCAGCTCCCGGGACCTCTTACAAGAGACCCAGTACTTC.

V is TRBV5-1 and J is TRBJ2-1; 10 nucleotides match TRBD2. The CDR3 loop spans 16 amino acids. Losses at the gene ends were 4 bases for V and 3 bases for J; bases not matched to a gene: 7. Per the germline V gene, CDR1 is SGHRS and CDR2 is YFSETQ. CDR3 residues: CASSPTAGGFYNEQFF. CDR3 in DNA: TGCGCCAGCAGCCCAACAGCGGGGGGGTTCTACAATGAGCAGTTCTTC.

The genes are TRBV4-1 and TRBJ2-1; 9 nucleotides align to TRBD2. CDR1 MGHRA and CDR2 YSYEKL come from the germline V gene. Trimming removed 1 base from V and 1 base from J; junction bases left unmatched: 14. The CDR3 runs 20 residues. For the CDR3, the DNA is TGCGCCAGCAGCCAAGGTTCATCGGCTAGCGGGGACTATTCCTACAATGAGCAGTTCTTC. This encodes CASSQGSSASGDYSYNEQFF.

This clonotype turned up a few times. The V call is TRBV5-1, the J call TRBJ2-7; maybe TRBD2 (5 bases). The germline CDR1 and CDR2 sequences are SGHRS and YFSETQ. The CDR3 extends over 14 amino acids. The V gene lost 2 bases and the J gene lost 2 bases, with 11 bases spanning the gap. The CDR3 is CASSFGDYPYEQYF. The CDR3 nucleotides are TGCGCCAGCAGCTTCGGTGACTATCCCTACGAGCAGTACTTC.

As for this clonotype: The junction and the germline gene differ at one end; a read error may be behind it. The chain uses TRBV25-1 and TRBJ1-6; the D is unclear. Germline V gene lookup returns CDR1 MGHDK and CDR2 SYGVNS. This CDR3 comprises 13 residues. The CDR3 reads CASTRDFGTPPHF. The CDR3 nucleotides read TGTGCCAGCACCAGAGACTTCGGTACACCCCCCCACTTT.

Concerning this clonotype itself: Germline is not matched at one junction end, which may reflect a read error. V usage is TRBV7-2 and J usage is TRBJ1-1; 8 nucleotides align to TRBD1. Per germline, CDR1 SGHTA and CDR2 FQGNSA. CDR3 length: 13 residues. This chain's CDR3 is CASSKQGVTGAFF. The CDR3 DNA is TGTGCCAGCAGCAAACAGGGGGTCACTGGAGCTTTCTTT.

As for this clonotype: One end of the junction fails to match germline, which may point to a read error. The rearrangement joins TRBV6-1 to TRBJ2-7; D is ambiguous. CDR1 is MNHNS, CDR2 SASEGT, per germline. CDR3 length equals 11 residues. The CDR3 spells CASSEIYGQYF. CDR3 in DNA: TGTGCCAGCAGTGAAATATACGGGCAGTACTTC.

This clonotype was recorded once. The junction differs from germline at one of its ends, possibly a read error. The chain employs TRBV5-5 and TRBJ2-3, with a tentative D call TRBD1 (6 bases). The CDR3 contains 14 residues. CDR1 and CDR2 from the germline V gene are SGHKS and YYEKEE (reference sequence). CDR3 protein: CAGSLGDIPDTRYF. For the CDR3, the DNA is TGTGCCGGCAGCTTGGGGGACATCCCAGATACGCGGTATTTT.

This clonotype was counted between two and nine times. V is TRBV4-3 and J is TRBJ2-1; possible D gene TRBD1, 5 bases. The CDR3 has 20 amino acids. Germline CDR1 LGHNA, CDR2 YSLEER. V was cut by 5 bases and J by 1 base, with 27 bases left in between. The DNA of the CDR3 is TGCGCCAGCAGCGTAAGGTATGAGACAGCGTCCCATTTATCCTACAATGAGCAGTTCTTC. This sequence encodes CASSVRYETASHLSYNEQFF.

The CDR3 nucleotides are TGTGCCATCAGTGTTAGGGGGACTTCAGATACGCAGTATTTT. This codes for CAISVRGTSDTQYF. The chain employs TRBV10-3 and TRBJ2-3; D assignment may be TRBD1 or TRBD2 (6 bases each). The V gene's germline CDR1 is ENHRY and CDR2 SYGVKD. V shed 4 bases and J shed 4 bases, with 12 bases lying between them. CDR3 size: 14 residues.

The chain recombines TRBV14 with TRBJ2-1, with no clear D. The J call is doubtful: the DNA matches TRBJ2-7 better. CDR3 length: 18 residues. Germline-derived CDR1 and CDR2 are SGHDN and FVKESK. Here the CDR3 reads CASSQDRLTYYSYNEQYF. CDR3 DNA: TGTGCCAGCAGCCAAGATCGGCTAACTTACTATTCCTACAATGAGCAGTACTTC.

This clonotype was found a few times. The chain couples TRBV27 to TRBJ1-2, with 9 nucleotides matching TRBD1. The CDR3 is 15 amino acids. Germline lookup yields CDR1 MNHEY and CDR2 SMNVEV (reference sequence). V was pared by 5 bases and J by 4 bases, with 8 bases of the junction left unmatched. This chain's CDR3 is CASSPPGQGFYGYTF. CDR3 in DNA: TGTGCCAGCAGTCCACCGGGACAGGGTTTCTATGGCTACACCTTC.

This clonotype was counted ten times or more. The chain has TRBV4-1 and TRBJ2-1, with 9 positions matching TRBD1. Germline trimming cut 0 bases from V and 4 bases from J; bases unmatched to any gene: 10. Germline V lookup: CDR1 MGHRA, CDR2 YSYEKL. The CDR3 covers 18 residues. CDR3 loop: CASSQDRPGQGPYNEQFF. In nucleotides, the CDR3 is TGCGCCAGCAGCCAAGATCGACCGGGACAGGGACCATACAATGAGCAGTTCTTC.

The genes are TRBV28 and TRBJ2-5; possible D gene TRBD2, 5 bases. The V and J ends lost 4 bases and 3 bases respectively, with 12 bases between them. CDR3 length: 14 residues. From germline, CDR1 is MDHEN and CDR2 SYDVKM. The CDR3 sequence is CASSSGSWKETQYF. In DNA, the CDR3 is TGTGCCAGCAGTTCGGGAAGTTGGAAAGAGACCCAGTACTTC.

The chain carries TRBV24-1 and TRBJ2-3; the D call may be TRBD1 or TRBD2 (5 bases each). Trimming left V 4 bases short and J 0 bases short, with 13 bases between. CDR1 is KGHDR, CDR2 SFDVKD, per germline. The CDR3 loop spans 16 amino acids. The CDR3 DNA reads TGTGCCACCAGTGACCCGGGGCTGGATAGCACAGATACGCAGTATTTT. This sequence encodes CATSDPGLDSTDTQYF.

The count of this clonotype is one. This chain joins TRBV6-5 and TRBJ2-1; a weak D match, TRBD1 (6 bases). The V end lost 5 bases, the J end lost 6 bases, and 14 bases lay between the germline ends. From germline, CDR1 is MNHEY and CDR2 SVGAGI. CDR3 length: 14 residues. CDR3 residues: CASSPPTGSNEQFF. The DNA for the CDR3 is TGTGCCAGCAGTCCTCCAACAGGGAGCAATGAGCAGTTCTTC.

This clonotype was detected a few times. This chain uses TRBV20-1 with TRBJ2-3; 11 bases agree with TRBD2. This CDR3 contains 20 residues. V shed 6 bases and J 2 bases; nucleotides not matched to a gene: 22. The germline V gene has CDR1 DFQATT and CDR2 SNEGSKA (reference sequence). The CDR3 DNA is TGCAGTGCAAAAAAGAGATTAGCGGGGGGGCCGGGCGGCCCCACAGATACGCAGTATTTT. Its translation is CSAKKRLAGGPGGPTDTQYF.

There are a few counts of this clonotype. The CDR3 coding sequence is TGCAGCGTTCAAAGGGACAGGGGCGGCGAGCAGTACTTC. This gives the protein CSVQRDRGGEQYF. This sequence joins TRBV29-1 and TRBJ2-7, with TRBD1 matching over 10 bases. V shed 5 bases, J shed 6 bases, and the junction held 7 bases outside the gene matches. There are 13 residues in the CDR3. Germline V CDR1 and CDR2: SQVTM, ANQGSEA.